A single sample is the source of the 2 T cell receptor beta chains below, sequenced in a study of shared clonotypes between healthy human individuals. Some clones are missing from TCRdb's copy, which holds only in-frame ones; the method was immunoSEQ multiplex PCR. This sample has hundreds of thousands of clones, with approximately 73% found just once. What was sequenced was memory CD4+ T cells sorted from blood. The subset is: CD45RA-negative fraction. The source of these receptors is a woman aged 25 to 39 in good health.

This chain connects TRBV19 to TRBJ1-2, with D perhaps matching TRBD1 (5 bases). The CDR3 is 14 residues long. Germline V gene sequence: CDR1 LNHDA, CDR2 SQIVND (reference sequence). The V end lost 0 bases, the J end lost 2 bases, and 7 bases lay between the germline ends. The CDR3 reads CASSIDRQNYGYTF. The CDR3 DNA is TGTGCCAGTAGTATAGATAGACAGAACTATGGCTACACCTTC. The whole variable domain, remainder taken from reference TRBV19 and TRBJ1-2, is DGGITQSPKYLFRKEGQNVTLSCEQNLNHDAMYWYRQDPGQGLRLIYYSQIVNDFQKGDIAEGYSVSREKKESFPLTVTSAQKNPTAFYLCASSIDRQNYGYTFGSGTRLTVV.

This clone was seen a few times. CDR3 bases: TGTGCCAGCAGTTTACTCCGGGATTACAATCAGCCCCAGCATTTT. It is translated as CASSLLRDYNQPQHF. V and J are TRBV28 and TRBJ1-5, with D unresolved. The CDR3 length is 15 residues. The V end was cut by 2 bases, the J end by 3 bases, with 11 bases between. Germline CDR1 reads MDHEN; CDR2 reads SYDVKM.